This is a list of T cell receptor beta chains from one sample in a study of vaccination and CD4 T cells after COVID-19. What these receptors recognize is not known. TCRdb independently ran MiXCR on the PCR reads; one entry per CDR3 protein. The profile shows fewer than 8,000 distinct CDR3 sequences, roughly a third of them singletons. Source material: CD4+ T cells from blood, cultured in vitro. The receptors come from a human donor in good health. CDR3s include the opening cysteine and the closing phenylalanine or tryptophan. Each record gives: V gene, D gene, clone size, J gene, CDR3 DNA, CDR3 protein. D genes are given only for firm matches. Clone size is stated in some rows and not others, as once, few, many or a class when expanded.

>TRBV6-2/TRBV6-3|NA|few|TRBJ2-1
TGTGCCAGCAGTTCCCTCCGTGAGCAGTTCTTC
CASSSLREQFF
>TRBV18|TRBD1|NA|TRBJ2-7
TGTGCCAGCTCAGTTGGACAGGGGGAGAGGGAGCAGTACTTC
CASSVGQGEREQYF
>TRBV5-4|NA|few|TRBJ1-5
TGTGCCAGCAGCCTGTGGGGGGCTCAGCCCCAGCATTTT
CASSLWGAQPQHF
>TRBV27|NA|NA|TRBJ2-7
TGTGCCAGCAGTTCGTCTAATCGGGGGTACGAGCAGTACTTC
CASSSSNRGYEQYF
>TRBV7-2|NA|NA|TRBJ2-2
TGTGCCAGCAGTATTATGGGCGGCCCCGGGGAGCTGTTTTTT
CASSIMGGPGELFF
>TRBV7-3|NA|NA|TRBJ1-1
TGTGCCAGCAGCTTTCAGGGAGGCGACACTGAAGCTTTCTTT
CASSFQGGDTEAFF
>TRBV7-9|NA|few|TRBJ1-2
TGTGCCAGCAGTGCGGGGGGCGGTAACTATGGCTACACCTTC
CASSAGGGNYGYTF
>TRBV10-3|TRBD2|few|TRBJ2-7
TGTGCCATCAGTGAGTCTGTGGGGGGGTTCGAGCAGTACTTC
CAISESVGGFEQYF
>TRBV20-1|TRBD2|NA|TRBJ2-1
TGCAGTGCGCCAAGGACTAGCGGACATGAGCAGTTCTTC
CSAPRTSGHEQFF
>TRBV20-1|NA|medium-sized|TRBJ1-2
TGCAGTGCTAGATCAGGGGCCAGCTATGGCTACACCTTC
CSARSGASYGYTF
>TRBV30|NA|NA|TRBJ1-2
TGTGCCTGGAGTAGGACTTATGGCTACACCTTC
CAWSRTYGYTF
>TRBV24-1|TRBD1|NA|TRBJ2-3
TGTGCCACGGTTGACAGGGGGGGACGGACGCAGTATTTT
CATVDRGGRTQYF
>TRBV27|NA|NA|TRBJ2-7
TGTGCCAGCAGTTTCTACCATTACTCCTACAAGCAGTACTTC
CASSFYHYSYKQYF
>TRBV19|NA|large|TRBJ2-1
TGTGCCAGTAGTCCCCATCCCGCCGGGATGCACAATGAGCAGTTCTTC
CASSPHPAGMHNEQFF
>TRBV18|TRBD1|few|TRBJ2-3
TGTGCCAGCTCACCGGTACAGGGGGCAGATACGCAGTATTTT
CASSPVQGADTQYF
>TRBV5-4|NA|few|TRBJ2-5
TGTGCCAGCAGCTTGCAGGGACCGGGGGAGACCCAGTACTTC
CASSLQGPGETQYF
>TRBV20-1|TRBD2|few|TRBJ2-7
TGCAGTGCTTTTAGCGGGAGCAATTCCTACGAGCAGTACTTC
CSAFSGSNSYEQYF
>TRBV12-3/TRBV12-4|NA|NA|TRBJ1-2
TGTGCCAGCAGTTTAGCGGAGGGCTACTATGGCTACACCTTC
CASSLAEGYYGYTF
>TRBV20-1|TRBD1|few|TRBJ2-4
TGCAGTGCTAGAGATGTACAGGGGGTCGGGGCCAAAAACATTCAGTACTTC
CSARDVQGVGAKNIQYF
>TRBV27|TRBD1|NA|TRBJ2-3
TGTGCCAGCAGTTTAGGACAGGGGGTTAGCACAGATACGCAGTATTTT
CASSLGQGVSTDTQYF
>TRBV7-2|TRBD2|few|TRBJ2-1
TGTGCCAGCAGCTTAATCGCGGGGGGTGGGAATGAGCAGTTCTTC
CASSLIAGGGNEQFF
>TRBV7-3|TRBD2|NA|TRBJ2-7
TGTGCCAGCAGCCCCCCTGCCGCCCTAGCGGGATTCTACGAGCAGTACTTC
CASSPPAALAGFYEQYF
>TRBV20-1|TRBD1|NA|TRBJ2-7
TGCAGTGCTACCCTCCGTCAGGGGACAGGGTTTGAGCAGTACTTC
CSATLRQGTGFEQYF
>TRBV27|NA|NA|TRBJ1-1
TGTGCCAGCAGTTTTAGGATGAACACTGAAGCTTTCTTT
CASSFRMNTEAFF
>TRBV20-1|TRBD2|NA|TRBJ2-1
TGCAGTGCTCTCCCCAGCGGGAGAAGGGTGGGTGAGCAGTTCTTC
CSALPSGRRVGEQFF
>TRBV6-2/TRBV6-3|TRBD1|NA|TRBJ2-3
TGTGCCAGCAGTTGGGGACCGGGACAGGGGAAGGATACGCAGTATTTT
CASSWGPGQGKDTQYF
>TRBV11-2|NA|NA|TRBJ1-2
TGTGCCAGCAGCTTAGACCCCAGCAGGGGCTACACCTTC
CASSLDPSRGYTF
>TRBV10-1|NA|NA|TRBJ2-7
TGCGCCAGCAGCCGACAGGCGAGCTCCTACGAGCAGTACTTC
CASSRQASSYEQYF
>TRBV18|TRBD1|NA|TRBJ1-5
TGTGCCAGCTCCACAGGGGTTGATCAGCCCCAGCATTTT
CASSTGVDQPQHF
>TRBV20-1|TRBD1|NA|TRBJ2-3
TGCAGTGCTAGAGGGCCGACAGGGGAGGCAGATACGCAGTATTTT
CSARGPTGEADTQYF
>TRBV20-1|NA|NA|TRBJ2-5
TGCAGTGCTAGAGACGCCAAGGTTTGGGAGACCCAGTACTTC
CSARDAKVWETQYF
>TRBV7-2|TRBD1|NA|TRBJ2-3
TGTGCCAGCAGCTTAGCAATGGGACAGGGCACAGATACGCAGTATTTT
CASSLAMGQGTDTQYF
>TRBV11-3|NA|NA|TRBJ1-2
TGTGCCAGCAGCTTAGGGAAATATAACTATGGCTACACCTTC
CASSLGKYNYGYTF
>TRBV6-5|NA|few|TRBJ2-3
TGTGCCAGCAGTTACTCCGGCGGGGTGAGCACAGATACGCAGTATTTT
CASSYSGGVSTDTQYF
>TRBV6-5|NA|few|TRBJ2-7
TGTGCCAGCAGTTACTCGATCACAGACGTGTTCTACGAGCAGTACTTC
CASSYSITDVFYEQYF
>TRBV2|NA|few|TRBJ1-2
TGTGCCAGCAGTGGGGGCGGAGGCTACACCTTC
CASSGGGGYTF
>TRBV4-2|TRBD2|NA|TRBJ2-2
TGTGCCAGCAGCCTACATAGCGGGACGAACACCGGGGAGCTGTTTTTT
CASSLHSGTNTGELFF
>TRBV19|NA|NA|TRBJ2-7
TGTGCCAGTAGTAACCCAAAGCTGGGGGAGTACGAGCAGTACTTC
CASSNPKLGEYEQYF
>TRBV20-1|NA|medium-sized|TRBJ1-2
TGCAGTGCTAGAGATCTGGCCTATGGCTACACCTTC
CSARDLAYGYTF
>TRBV28|NA|NA|TRBJ1-2
TGTGCCAGCAGCCTACCCGGGGGGGGCTACACCTTC
CASSLPGGGYTF
>TRBV6-2/TRBV6-3|NA|NA|TRBJ2-7
TGTGCCAGCAGTACCATGATGTCAGGCGGCGAGCAGTACTTC
CASSTMMSGGEQYF
>TRBV6-1|TRBD1|medium-sized|TRBJ1-2
TGTGCCAGCAGCCCCGGGACAGGGGATGGCTACACCTTC
CASSPGTGDGYTF
>TRBV20-1|TRBD2|NA|TRBJ2-1
TGCAGTGCCCCCGGGACTAGCGGATACAATGAGCAGTTCTTC
CSAPGTSGYNEQFF
>TRBV27|TRBD1|NA|TRBJ1-1
TGTGCCAGCAGTTCCGGGACAGGGGGAGACACTGAAGCTTTCTTT
CASSSGTGGDTEAFF
>TRBV10-3|TRBD2|NA|TRBJ2-5
TGTGCCATCAGTGACGCGGGGGGCGCCGAGACCCAGTACTTC
CAISDAGGAETQYF
>TRBV6-2/TRBV6-3|NA|NA|TRBJ2-1
TGTGCCAGCAGGATTGCGGGCCTCCTCTACAATGAGCAGTTCTTC
CASRIAGLLYNEQFF
>TRBV27|NA|few|TRBJ2-7
TGTGCCAATCCCCCCAAGGACCATCACTCCTACGAGCAGTACTTC
CANPPKDHHSYEQYF
>TRBV20-1|TRBD1|medium-sized|TRBJ2-5
TGCAGTGCCAGGGGGCAGGAGACCCAGTACTTC
CSARGQETQYF
>TRBV27|NA|few|TRBJ2-5
TGTTCCTCGGGGGTCGGAGAGGAGACCCAGTACTTC
CSSGVGEETQYF
>TRBV19|NA|NA|TRBJ1-2
TGTGCCAGTAGTTTCATTGCTGGCGGCTACACCTTC
CASSFIAGGYTF